This T cell receptor beta chain was obtained from a study of shared clonotypes between healthy human individuals. Findings of the study overall: Naive CD4 clonotypes were shared across a handful of donors at around 5.4%.

Turning to this clone: Antigen: not known.

The sorted-subset replicate PCRs were given around 0.2 ug DNA, which is about 30,000 T cell genomes. The repertoire was sequenced with immunoSEQ multiplex PCR; TCRdb's copy has only in-frame clones and lacks some. The data hold approximately 840,000 clones, with 90% to 97% observed a single time. Naive CD8 cells were CD45RO-negative, positively selected for CCR7, excluding terminally differentiated effector memory CD45RA+ cells. The CDR3 runs 12 residues. With 7 bases removed from V and 7 bases from J, the gap between germline ends came to 14 bases. Germline V gene data show CDR1 as ENHRY and CDR2 as SYGVKD.

The chain links TRBV10-3 to TRBJ2-7, with D maybe TRBD2 (6 bases). This TCR was sampled from a man aged 30-40 years in good health. The sequenced material came from naive CD8+ T cells sorted from blood. The CDR3 spells CAITDTGGEQYF. Written as DNA, the CDR3 is TGTGCCATCACCGACACTGGGGGGGAGCAGTACTTC.